The subject of this entry is one T cell receptor beta chain. This specimen belongs to a study of blood T cell repertoires in COVID-19. Study-wide context: Spain, Italy and the United States supplied samples that represented acute and convalescent COVID-19.

This CDR3 has 14 amino acids. CDR1 is SGDLS, CDR2 YYNGEE, per germline. Trimming left V 3 bases short and J 8 bases short, with 16 bases between. Participant age was about 18 to 89 years, and participants resided in fewer than 25 US areas. Profiled with immunoSEQ multiplex PCR; TCRdb holds only in-frame clones, not every one. Of 250,000 to 300,000 clones listed, about 90% are singletons. The sequencing sample was made of PBMCs or T cells enriched from blood (not recorded which). The receptor was derived from a woman aged 55-70 years who had recovered from COVID-19. This chain links TRBV9 with TRBJ2-3; weak D call: TRBD1 (7 bases). The CDR3 nucleotides read TGTGCCAGCAGCGCCCGGCCCCAGGGGGGTACGCAGTATTTT. As protein: CASSARPQGGTQYF.